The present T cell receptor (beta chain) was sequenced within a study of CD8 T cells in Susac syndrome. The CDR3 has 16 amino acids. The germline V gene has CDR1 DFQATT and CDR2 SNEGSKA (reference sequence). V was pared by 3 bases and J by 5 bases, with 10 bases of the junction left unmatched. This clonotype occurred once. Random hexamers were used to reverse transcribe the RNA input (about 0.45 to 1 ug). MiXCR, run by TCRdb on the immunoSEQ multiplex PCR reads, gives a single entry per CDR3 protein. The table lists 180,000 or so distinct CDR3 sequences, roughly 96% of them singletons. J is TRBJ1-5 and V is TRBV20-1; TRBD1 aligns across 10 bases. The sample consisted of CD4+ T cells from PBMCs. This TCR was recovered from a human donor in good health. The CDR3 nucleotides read TGCAGTGCTAGGAAGGCGCTTGGGACAGGGGATCAGCCCCAGCATTTT. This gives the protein CSARKALGTGDQPQHF.